Each of the 10 T cell receptor beta chains below was sequenced from the same sample in a study of T cells after yellow fever vaccination. TCRdb used MiXCR to reprocess the 5' RACE reads, holding one entry per CDR3 protein. Of 450,000 to 550,000 distinct CDR3 sequences detected, around 21% appear once; the ten largest clones hold around 15%. This material consisted of PBMCs, taken 15 days after the yellow fever booster vaccination. The origin of the receptors is a young man who received the YFV17D yellow fever vaccine.

This clonotype came up a few times. This chain uses TRBV20-1 with TRBJ2-1; no reliable D call. Germline assignment: CDR1 DFQATT and CDR2 SNEGSKA (reference sequence). The V and J ends lost 2 bases and 8 bases respectively, with 10 bases between them. This CDR3 contains 12 residues. The chain's CDR3 is CSARFLGDEQFF. The CDR3 nucleotides are TGCAGTGCTAGATTCCTTGGAGATGAGCAGTTCTTC.

This clonotype has a handful of counts. CDR3 coding DNA: TGTGCCAGCAGTTTCACATATGCAACTAATGAAAAACTGTTTTTT. It translates to CASSFTYATNEKLFF. V and J are TRBV6-5 and TRBJ1-4; D gene unclear. Germline lookup yields CDR1 MNHEY and CDR2 SVGAGI. This CDR3 has 15 residues. Trimming cost V 4 bases and J 0 bases, with 9 bases left between them.

The table lists this clonotype with a few counts. The chain carries TRBV20-1 and TRBJ2-5, with D perhaps given as TRBD1 or TRBD2 (5 bases each). The CDR3 is made up of 12 amino acids. CDR1 is DFQATT, CDR2 SNEGSKA, per germline (reference sequence). V was clipped by 7 bases and J by 4 bases, with 13 bases between them. CDR3 bases: TGCAGTGGGGGGTCAGGGATAGAGACCCAGTACTTC. It specifies CSGGSGIETQYF.

This clonotype turned up a few times. V gene TRBV6-5 combines with J gene TRBJ2-5; D is perhaps TRBD2 (5 bases). V was trimmed by 4 bases and J by 4 bases, leaving 16 bases between them. Per the germline V gene, CDR1 is MNHEY and CDR2 is SVGAGI. There are 15 residues in the CDR3. Here the CDR3 DNA reads TGTGCCAGCAGTTCACCATCGACTATTGGAGAGACCCAGTACTTC. It codes for CASSSPSTIGETQYF.

The rearrangement joins TRBV20-1 to TRBJ2-7, with 12 bases lining up with TRBD1. CDR1 and CDR2 (germline): DFQATT, SNEGSKA (reference sequence). V was pared by 5 bases and J by 2 bases, with 16 bases of the junction left unmatched. This CDR3 has 18 amino acids. This CDR3 reads CSAPFRDRGPVNPYEQYF. The CDR3 region has the DNA TGCAGTGCTCCCTTCCGGGACAGGGGGCCCGTCAACCCCTACGAGCAGTACTTC.

The V and J genes are TRBV4-2 and TRBJ1-5; the D gene is possibly TRBD1 (5 bases). From germline, CDR1 is LGHNA and CDR2 YNFKEQ. The CDR3 is made up of 16 amino acids. V was clipped by 1 base and J by 1 base, with 11 bases between them. This CDR3 reads CASSQGDRLSNQPQHF. The CDR3 DNA follows: TGTGCCAGCAGCCAAGGTGACAGACTGAGCAATCAGCCCCAGCATTTT.

This chain links TRBV28 with TRBJ2-1, with a weak D call TRBD2 (6 bases). V was cut by 8 bases and J by 0 bases, with 17 bases left in between. The CDR3 is 16 amino acids. Germline V gene data show CDR1 as MDHEN and CDR2 as SYDVKM. The chain's CDR3 is CASGEFSGSSYNEQFF. CDR3 nucleotide sequence: TGTGCCAGCGGGGAATTTAGCGGAAGCTCCTACAATGAGCAGTTCTTC.

The chain links TRBV11-2 to TRBJ2-5; possible D gene TRBD2, 5 bases. Germline CDR1 SGHAT, CDR2 FQNNGV. This CDR3 contains 17 residues. Trimming stripped 1 base from V and 2 bases from J, with 17 bases between. CDR3 DNA sequence: TGTGCCAGCAGCTTAGGAGGATTCGGAGGTGGGCAAGAGACCCAGTACTTC. Protein: CASSLGGFGGGQETQYF. Using reference TRBV11-2 and TRBJ2-5 for the parts outside the CDR3, the full variable domain is EAGVAQSPRYKIIEKRQSVAFWCNPISGHATLYWYQQILGQGPKLLIQFQNNGVVDDSQLPKDRFSAERLKGVDSTLKIQPAKLEDSAVYLCASSLGGFGGGQETQYFGPGTRLLVL.

The chain uses TRBV20-1 and TRBJ2-7; possibly TRBD2 for D (5 bases). Germline CDR1 and CDR2: DFQATT and SNEGSKA (reference sequence). Between the trimmed V and J ends, which lost 3 bases and 8 bases, there was a span of 23 bases. The CDR3 has 15 amino acids. CDR3 nucleotide sequence: TGCAGTGCTAGGGCTGACGGGGAGACCTACAACAAGCAGTACTTC. It is translated as CSARADGETYNKQYF.

The genes are TRBV30 and TRBJ2-2; 8 nucleotides match TRBD1. J was trimmed by 7 bases and V by 7 bases; bases with no gene match: 5. The germline CDR1 and CDR2 sequences are GTSNPN and SVGIG (reference sequence). The CDR3 is 12 amino acids. The CDR3 loop is CAFHRGVGELFF. The CDR3 region has the DNA TGTGCCTTCCACAGGGGGGTCGGGGAGCTGTTTTTT.